The T cell receptor beta chain under discussion was sequenced for a study of cytomegalovirus exposure and HLA in healthy donors. PCR was performed using 60 Vbeta and 13 Jbeta primers. Clones were read by immunoSEQ multiplex PCR, and TCRdb kept only the in-frame ones, dropping some. Of approximately 140,000 clones listed, 70% to 80% are singletons. V lost 1 base and J lost 7, with 13 bases in between. The CDR3 covers 15 residues. Germline CDR1 and CDR2: LNHDA and SQIVND (reference sequence). Study results and caveats: Within an earlier analysis, most TCR beta V segments proved productive either about 87% or about 30% of the time. Later analysis suggested most CMV-associated TCR beta chains were HLA-restricted. CMV serostatus stood as the only immune exposure information on hand.

Turning to this clone: Its antigen is unidentified.

The specimen sequenced was PBMCs. The clonotype was recovered from a woman in her fifties or sixties in good health and CMV-seronegative. The V gene is TRBV19, the J gene TRBJ1-4, with no clear D. The CDR3: CASSIGTHRGEKLFF. For the CDR3, the DNA is TGTGCCAGTAGTATAGGGACTCATCGGGGTGAAAAACTGTTTTTT.